These 27 T cell receptor beta chains came from one sample sequenced in a study of CDR3 diversity in severe acne. TCRdb recomputed calls from the PCR reads with MiXCR, one row per CDR3 protein. The data hold tens of thousands of distinct CDR3 sequences, with around 50% observed a single time. Sequenced sample: blood. The receptor source for this set is a male donor with severe acne vulgaris.

This clonotype was counted at least ten times. This sequence joins TRBV20-1 and TRBJ1-6; the D gene is possibly TRBD1 (6 bases). The V end was cut by 6 bases, the J end by 3 bases, with 12 bases between. The CDR3 spans 14 residues. The germline gives CDR1 DFQATT, CDR2 SNEGSKA (reference sequence). The CDR3 sequence: CSAGETGYNSPLHF. The CDR3 nucleotides are TGCAGTGCGGGGGAGACAGGCTATAATTCACCCCTCCACTTT.

This clonotype appeared many times. The chain uses TRBV20-1 and TRBJ1-6; tentative D call: TRBD1 (5 bases). The CDR3 extends over 14 amino acids. V was pared by 2 bases and J by 4 bases, with 9 bases between. The germline V gene has CDR1 DFQATT and CDR2 SNEGSKA (reference sequence). The CDR3 protein is CSARPGLYNSPLHF. CDR3 bases: TGCAGTGCTAGACCGGGACTGTATAATTCACCCCTCCACTTT.

V and J are TRBV4-1 and TRBJ2-5; TRBD2 matches at 9 bases. The CDR3 has 16 residues. Germline V gene data show CDR1 as MGHRA and CDR2 as YSYEKL. The J segment lost 4 bases and the V segment lost 4 bases, leaving 10 bases of the junction unmatched. CDR3 in amino acids: CASSRLGAGGGETQYF. DNA for the CDR3: TGCGCCAGCAGCCGACTAGGAGCGGGAGGAGGAGAGACCCAGTACTTC.

The rearrangement uses TRBV11-2 and TRBJ1-4; a possible D gene is TRBD1 (6 bases). V lost 4 bases to trimming and J lost 2 bases, with 11 bases between them. CDR3 length: 15 amino acids. Germline CDR1 reads SGHAT; CDR2 reads FQNNGV. The CDR3 nucleotides read TGTGCCAGCAGCTCGTACAGGGTTACTAATGAAAAACTGTTTTTT. It yields the protein CASSSYRVTNEKLFF.

The chain has TRBV12-3 or TRBV12-4 and TRBJ2-3; possibly TRBD2 for D (6 bases). CDR3 length: 14 residues. V was clipped by 3 bases and J by 3 bases, with 10 bases between them. In DNA, the CDR3 is TGTGCCAGCAGTTTCGCGGGACGTACAGATACGCAGTATTTT. Translation: CASSFAGRTDTQYF.

The chain is built from TRBV25-1 and TRBJ2-2; D not resolved. This CDR3 is 14 amino acids long. The germline V gene has CDR1 MGHDK and CDR2 SYGVNS. Trimming took off 4 bases at V and 4 bases at J, with 10 bases between the two ends. CDR3: CASSATSGTGELFF. The CDR3 DNA reads as TGTGCCAGCAGTGCTACCTCGGGCACCGGGGAGCTGTTTTTT.

For the CDR3, the DNA is TGTGCCAGTAGTATGCAGTACTTC. It yields the protein CASSMQYF. The gene calls are TRBV19 and TRBJ2-7; D remains ambiguous. The CDR3 has 8 residues. The ends were cut back, 3 bases at V and 9 bases at J, with 0 bases in the middle. Germline V CDR1 and CDR2: LNHDA, SQIVND (reference sequence).

This clonotype has a handful of counts. The V gene is TRBV25-1, the J gene TRBJ1-1; D is possibly TRBD1 (6 bases). CDR3 length equals 12 residues. The ends were cut back, 8 bases at V and 8 bases at J, with 15 bases in the middle. Germline CDR1 MGHDK, CDR2 SYGVNS. CDR3 nucleotides: TGTGCCAGCTATCCCGGAGGGGGGGAAGCTTTCTTT. Translated: CASYPGGGEAFF. The full variable domain, its missing parts supplied by reference TRBV25-1 and TRBJ1-1, is EADIYQTPRYLVIGTGKKITLECSQTMGHDKMYWYQQDPGMELHLIHYSYGVNSTEKGDLSSESTVSRIRTEHFPLTLESARPSHTSQYLCASYPGGGEAFFGQGTRLTVV.

V and J are TRBV6-4 and TRBJ1-5; D remains ambiguous. From germline, CDR1 is MRHNA and CDR2 SNTAGT. Between the trimmed V and J ends, which lost 6 bases and 2 bases, there was a span of 14 bases. The CDR3 is 15 amino acids. The CDR3, as DNA: TGTGCCAGCAGCCCCGGCGGGTCGGGCAATCAGCCCCAGCATTTT. Its translation: CASSPGGSGNQPQHF.

This clonotype appeared a single time. The chain links TRBV4-3 to TRBJ2-5; tentatively, D is TRBD1 (5 bases). Trimming cost V 4 bases and J 5 bases, with 11 bases left between them. The CDR3 consists of 13 residues. CDR1 is LGHNA and CDR2 is YSLEER in the germline V gene. CDR3 region: CASSPDRGETQYF. The CDR3 DNA reads TGCGCCAGCAGCCCCGACAGAGGCGAGACCCAGTACTTC.

As to this clonotype: A read error may account for a junction end that differs from germline. The chain is built from TRBV24-1 and TRBJ2-7; D is perhaps TRBD2 (6 bases). Germline V gene data show CDR1 as KGHDR and CDR2 as SFDVKD. The CDR3 sequence is 14 residues long. The CDR3, as DNA: TGTGCCACCAGTGATTATAGCGGTATCTACGTGCAGTACTTC. Its protein product is CATSDYSGIYVQYF.

For this clonotype: The junction differs from germline at one of its ends, possibly a read error. The gene calls are TRBV29-1 and TRBJ2-2; D call uncertain. This CDR3 spans 12 amino acids. The germline gives CDR1 SQVTM, CDR2 ANQGSEA. CDR3 region: CSVRVNTRELFF. CDR3 coding DNA: TGCAGCGTTCGAGTAAACACCAGGGAGCTGTTTTTT.

The rearrangement links TRBV28 to TRBJ1-5, with D uncertain. CDR3 length: 14 residues. The germline CDR1 and CDR2 sequences are MDHEN and SYDVKM. V shed 1 base and J shed 5 bases, with 9 bases lying between them. The chain's CDR3 is CASSLLGSYQPQHF. The CDR3 nucleotides read TGTGCCAGCAGTTTATTGGGAAGTTATCAGCCCCAGCATTTT.

This clonotype was seen more than once but under ten times. The V gene is TRBV28, the J gene TRBJ1-2; D might be TRBD1 (6 bases). In germline, CDR1 is MDHEN, CDR2 SYDVKM. This CDR3 comprises 15 residues. V was pared by 6 bases and J by 4 bases, with 18 bases between. CDR3 amino acids: CASRVQGPTRYGYTF. CDR3 DNA sequence: TGTGCCAGCAGGGTACAGGGACCCACCCGCTATGGCTACACCTTC.

For this clonotype: This may be a read error: a much more frequent sequence differs by one nucleotide. The chain couples TRBV7-9 to TRBJ2-1; no clear D. Germline values: CDR1 SEHNR, CDR2 FQNEAQ (reference sequence). V dropped 3 bases and J dropped 13 bases, with 10 bases sitting between them. CDR3 length: 11 residues. This CDR3 reads CASSFAETQFF. DNA for the CDR3: TGTGCCAGCAGCTTCGCAGAGACCCAGTTCTTC.

This chain joins TRBV24-1 and TRBJ2-2; possibly TRBD1 for D (5 bases). V was cut by 6 bases and J by 11 bases, with 12 bases left in between. This CDR3 has 12 amino acids. Germline CDR1 is KGHDR and CDR2 is SFDVKD. The CDR3 protein is CATSRQGRELFF. CDR3 DNA sequence: TGTGCCACCAGTCGGCAGGGCCGTGAGCTGTTTTTT.

In this sample, this clonotype turned up many times. This chain connects TRBV20-1 to TRBJ2-7; D may be TRBD2 (5 bases). The V gene lost 3 bases and the J gene lost 0 bases, with 15 bases spanning the gap. The CDR3 is made up of 15 amino acids. From germline, CDR1 is DFQATT and CDR2 SNEGSKA (reference sequence). The CDR3 coding sequence is TGCAGTGCTAGCCACCCACGGCGGGCCTCCTACGAGCAGTACTTC. Its protein product is CSASHPRRASYEQYF.

This chain links TRBV6-6 with TRBJ2-1, with TRBD1 as a possible D gene (5 bases). Trimming shortened V by 1 base and J by 0 bases, and 13 bases separated the two germline ends. CDR1 MNHNY and CDR2 SVGAGI come from the germline V gene (reference sequence). The CDR3 has 17 amino acids. The CDR3 sequence is CASSYLGRQTSYNEQFF. CDR3 nucleotides: TGTGCCAGCAGTTACTTGGGGCGGCAGACCTCCTACAATGAGCAGTTCTTC.

The V gene is TRBV20-1, the J gene TRBJ1-4; TRBD1 agrees at 7 bases. The CDR3 is 14 residues long. CDR1 and CDR2 (germline): DFQATT, SNEGSKA (reference sequence). V lost 7 bases and J lost 7; bases outside the gene matches: 12. The CDR3 sequence: CSVEPPRTGEKLFF. CDR3 nucleotides: TGCAGTGTCGAACCTCCCCGGACAGGTGAAAAACTGTTTTTT.

On this clonotype itself: This may come from a read error, since a much larger clone is one base off. As the CDR3 is not closed by the conserved phenylalanine or tryptophan, this likely results from a read error. V usage is TRBV7-2 and J usage is TRBJ1-5; unclear D gene. The germline V gene encodes CDR1 SGHTA and CDR2 FQGNSA. The length of the CDR3 is 16 residues. Trimming shortened V by 5 bases and J by 3 bases, and 17 bases separated the two germline ends. CDR3 amino acids: CASSPRSKADNQPQHS. As DNA, the CDR3 is TGTGCCAGCAGCCCCAGATCGAAGGCGGACAATCAGCCCCAGCATTCT.

The V call is TRBV9, the J call TRBJ1-5, with 7 bases identical to TRBD1. V shed 2 bases and J 5 bases; nucleotides not matched to a gene: 7. The CDR3 consists of 15 residues. Germline CDR1 is SGDLS and CDR2 is YYNGEE. The CDR3 reads CASSVGTAKDQPQHF. CDR3 in DNA: TGTGCCAGCAGCGTCGGGACAGCCAAGGATCAGCCCCAGCATTTT.

This chain links TRBV2 with TRBJ1-1; TRBD1 matches 8 bases. V was pared by 7 bases and J by 7 bases, with 5 bases of the junction left unmatched. The length of the CDR3 is 12 residues. Germline V gene lookup returns CDR1 SNHLY and CDR2 FYNNEI. CDR3 region: CASTRGQIEAFF. The CDR3 DNA follows: TGTGCCAGCACCAGGGGGCAAATTGAAGCTTTCTTT.

The chain has TRBV20-1 and TRBJ2-7, with D perhaps matching TRBD1 or TRBD2 (5 bases each). From germline, CDR1 is DFQATT and CDR2 SNEGSKA (reference sequence). V shed 2 bases and J shed 7 bases, with 18 bases lying between them. The CDR3 spans 14 residues. In nucleotides, the CDR3 is TGCAGTGCTAGAAGTGTTGACCGGGGCGGGGAGCAGTACTTC. This codes for CSARSVDRGGEQYF.

The rearrangement uses TRBV10-3 and TRBJ2-2; 9 bases align to TRBD2. J lost 13 bases, V lost 6 bases, and 3 bases had no gene match. Germline assignment: CDR1 ENHRY and CDR2 SYGVKD. The CDR3 has 11 amino acids. The CDR3 DNA is TGTGCCATCAGCCTAGCGGGGTTGCTGTTTTTT. Protein product: CAISLAGLLFF.

CDR3 nucleotide sequence: TGTGCCAGCAGCTTACTGGGAGGAGAGACCCAGTACTTC. This translates into CASSLLGGETQYF. The chain joins TRBV11-2 to TRBJ2-5, with D possibly TRBD2 on 6 matching bases. The CDR3 has 13 amino acids. Trimming pared 2 bases from V and 4 bases from J, leaving 8 bases between. Germline CDR1 SGHAT, CDR2 FQNNGV.

The CDR3 region has the DNA TGTGCCAGTACTTACGGGACGGGGAACACTGAAGCTTTCTTT. This sequence encodes CASTYGTGNTEAFF. The chain combines TRBV19 with TRBJ1-1; D is possibly TRBD1 (5 bases). The V end was cut by 7 bases, the J end by 1 base, with 13 bases between. The germline gives CDR1 LNHDA, CDR2 SQIVND (reference sequence). The CDR3 totals 14 residues.

The rearrangement joins TRBV29-1 to TRBJ2-7; TRBD2 matches at 7 bases. CDR1 and CDR2 from the germline V gene are SQVTM and ANQGSEA. CDR3 length: 13 amino acids. The CDR3 loop is CSGTGGSSYEQYF. CDR3 sequence (DNA): TGCAGTGGTACCGGCGGGAGCTCCTACGAGCAGTACTTC.